A selection of T cell receptor beta chains follows, all from one sample in a study of response to subunit inactivated influenza vaccine. TCRdb re-derived calls from the RT-PCR reads in MiXCR, one entry per CDR3 protein. The sample lists 500,000 to 650,000 distinct CDR3 sequences; less than 10% were seen once. Sequencing was performed on PBMCs from blood, taken around 25 months after vaccination. These receptors originate from a man aged 45-69 years who received an inactivated influenza vaccine. The CDR3 runs from the conserved cysteine through the conserved F or W. The D gene is left open where the match is weak. Clone size, where shown, is once, few, many, or a class for clones that have expanded.

cdr3_aa	cdr3_nt	d_call	v_call	clone_size	j_call
CASSSIGASYEQYF	TGTGCCAGCAGCTCCATTGGAGCCTCCTACGAGCAGTACTTC	.	TRBV7-8	many	TRBJ2-7
CSASADDTQYF	TGCAGTGCTAGTGCGGACGATACGCAGTATTTT	.	TRBV20-1	.	TRBJ2-3
CASSSMTDFRNIQYF	TGTGCCAGCAGTTCAATGACAGATTTCCGTAACATTCAGTACTTC	.	TRBV12-3/TRBV12-4	many	TRBJ2-4
CATSPFGTEAFF	TGTGCCACCAGTCCATTTGGGACTGAAGCTTTCTTT	.	TRBV15	many	TRBJ1-1
CASSSPGSAGELFF	TGTGCCAGCAGCTCACCCGGCAGTGCCGGGGAGCTGTTTTTT	.	TRBV12-3/TRBV12-4	.	TRBJ2-2
CAIRLGSRDTQYF	TGTGCCATCAGGTTAGGGTCTCGGGATACGCAGTATTTT	.	TRBV10-3	many	TRBJ2-3
CAISERASGSKDTQYF	TGTGCCATCAGTGAGCGGGCTAGCGGGAGTAAAGATACGCAGTATTTT	TRBD2	TRBV10-3	few	TRBJ2-3
CASSQRGGLAGGPGNEQFF	TGCGCCAGCAGCCAAAGGGGAGGACTAGCGGGAGGGCCTGGCAATGAGCAGTTCTTC	TRBD2	TRBV4-3	few	TRBJ2-1
CAWSRKGYGKNTGELFF	TGTGCCTGGAGCCGGAAGGGGTACGGGAAGAACACCGGGGAGCTGTTTTTT	.	TRBV30	many	TRBJ2-2
CASSPPGQVYEQYF	TGCGCCAGCAGCCCGCCTGGACAGGTCTACGAGCAGTACTTC	TRBD1	TRBV5-1	few	TRBJ2-7
CASSTRTGPTGELFF	TGTGCCAGCAGCACCAGGACAGGCCCCACCGGGGAGCTGTTTTTT	TRBD1	TRBV7-9	.	TRBJ2-2
CASSRPGAGEQFF	TGTGCCAGCAGTCGACCTGGTGCAGGTGAGCAGTTCTTC	.	TRBV7-2	few	TRBJ2-1
CASSQDTSNSYEQYF	TGCGCCAGCAGCCAAGATACTAGCAACTCCTACGAGCAGTACTTC	.	TRBV4-3	few	TRBJ2-7
CASSISWTGRDTQYF	TGTGCCAGTAGTATCAGTTGGACAGGCCGAGATACGCAGTATTTT	TRBD1	TRBV19	.	TRBJ2-3
CSASGDPPYEQHF	TGCAGTGCTAGCGGGGACCCTCCCTACGAGCAGCACTTC	.	TRBV20-1	.	TRBJ2-7
CASRTGTVSGNTIYF	TGTGCCAGCAGAACTGGGACGGTCTCTGGAAACACCATATATTTT	.	TRBV12-3/TRBV12-4	few	TRBJ1-3
CASSLKPGQGYTGELFF	TGTGCCAGCAGCTTGAAACCAGGACAGGGATACACCGGGGAGCTGTTTTTT	TRBD1	TRBV5-6	few	TRBJ2-2
CASSETWVTYEQYF	TGTGCCAGCAGTGAAACCTGGGTTACCTACGAGCAGTACTTC	.	TRBV28	.	TRBJ2-7
CAWSPAGPEAFF	TGTGCCTGGAGCCCCGCGGGGCCAGAAGCTTTCTTT	.	TRBV30	.	TRBJ1-1
CASSWTGADTGELFF	TGTGCCAGCAGCTGGACTGGTGCTGACACCGGGGAGCTGTTTTTT	.	TRBV5-6	.	TRBJ2-2
CASSSLLNRDRNSPLHF	TGCGCCAGCAGCTCTCTGTTGAACCGGGACAGAAATTCACCCCTCCACTTT	TRBD1	TRBV5-1	.	TRBJ1-6
CASSEELAKNIQYF	TGTGCCAGCAGTGAAGAGCTAGCCAAAAACATTCAGTACTTC	.	TRBV2	.	TRBJ2-4
CASSSIRTSWETQYF	TGTGCCAGCAGCTCTATTCGGACTAGCTGGGAGACCCAGTACTTC	TRBD2	TRBV7-2	many	TRBJ2-5
CSARDRDNTNTGELFF	TGCAGTGCTAGGGACAGGGATAATACGAACACCGGGGAGCTGTTTTTT	TRBD1	TRBV20-1	.	TRBJ2-2
CAISEMDRNIQYF	TGTGCCATCAGTGAGATGGACAGGAACATTCAGTACTTC	TRBD1	TRBV10-3	few	TRBJ2-4
CASSPWDSSYEQYF	TGCGCCAGCAGCCCGTGGGACAGCTCCTACGAGCAGTACTTC	TRBD1	TRBV5-1	many	TRBJ2-7
CASSSQTGVIQPQHF	TGTGCCAGCAGCTCTCAAACAGGGGTAATTCAGCCCCAGCATTTT	TRBD1	TRBV7-2	many	TRBJ1-5
CASSLGAGNNQPQHF	TGTGCCAGCAGCTTAGGGGCAGGGAACAATCAGCCCCAGCATTTT	.	TRBV11-2	.	TRBJ1-5
CASSEGWGGDNEKLFF	TGTGCCAGCAGTGAAGGTTGGGGAGGGGATAATGAAAAACTGTTTTTT	.	TRBV2	.	TRBJ1-4
CATSDPAIPGNTIYF	TGTGCCACCAGTGATCCGGCTATTCCAGGAAACACCATATATTTT	.	TRBV24-1	.	TRBJ1-3
CASSSLGLARREQFF	TGTGCCAGCAGCTCCCTGGGACTAGCTCGTCGGGAGCAGTTCTTC	TRBD2	TRBV5-6	few	TRBJ2-1
CASSLARDRDGNEQFF	TGTGCCAGCAGCTTAGCCCGGGACAGGGACGGCAATGAGCAGTTCTTC	TRBD1	TRBV11-2	few	TRBJ2-1
CASSYSNLGELFF	TGTGCCAGCAGTTACTCGAACCTCGGGGAGCTGTTTTTT	.	TRBV6-5	.	TRBJ2-2
CASSPLTSGNEQFF	TGTGCCAGCAGCCCCCTTACATCCGGGAATGAGCAGTTCTTC	.	TRBV7-9	many	TRBJ2-1
CASSERDSYGYTF	TGTGCCAGCAGTGAACGTGACAGCTATGGCTACACCTTC	.	TRBV6-1	few	TRBJ1-2
CASSWGSGARSYNEQFF	TGTGCCAGCAGCTGGGGATCGGGGGCGAGGTCCTACAATGAGCAGTTCTTC	.	TRBV11-2	.	TRBJ2-1
CASGVGRGGYTF	TGTGCCAGCGGGGTAGGGAGAGGAGGCTACACCTTC	.	TRBV14	.	TRBJ1-2
CASSPQRYSQGDEQYF	TGTGCCAGTAGTCCGCAGAGGTACTCTCAGGGGGACGAGCAGTACTTC	TRBD1	TRBV19	few	TRBJ2-7
CASSRSGHSTNTEAFF	TGTGCCAGCAGTCGATCCGGGCACAGTACGAACACTGAAGCTTTCTTT	.	TRBV6-1	few	TRBJ1-1
CSARGGVAGDEKLFF	TGCAGTGCTAGAGGGGGCGTGGCAGGGGATGAAAAACTGTTTTTT	.	TRBV20-1	many	TRBJ1-4
CASSLDSDGKHF	TGTGCCAGCAGCTTAGACTCTGATGGGAAGCACTTC	.	TRBV7-9	.	TRBJ2-7
CASSQDPGGYNEQFF	TGCGCCAGCAGCCAGGACCCAGGAGGCTACAATGAGCAGTTCTTC	.	TRBV4-1	.	TRBJ2-1
CSAYLAGGPYNEQFF	TGCAGTGCTTACCTAGCGGGAGGCCCCTACAATGAGCAGTTCTTC	TRBD2	TRBV20-1	many	TRBJ2-1
CASSLDRKLEAFF	TGTGCCAGCTCTCTTGACAGAAAACTTGAAGCTTTCTTT	.	TRBV18	many	TRBJ1-1
CASSSGTTGGQFF	TGTGCCAGCAGCTCCGGGACAACGGGAGGGCAGTTCTTC	.	TRBV7-2	.	TRBJ2-1
CSVSGEQFF	TGCAGCGTTAGCGGTGAGCAGTTCTTC	.	TRBV29-1	few	TRBJ2-1
CATSRGGSSSGANVLTF	TGTGCCACCAGCCGCGGGGGCTCCAGCTCTGGGGCCAACGTCCTGACTTTC	.	TRBV24-1	few	TRBJ2-6
CASSYGTATGELFF	TGTGCCAGCAGCTACGGGACAGCTACCGGGGAGCTGTTTTTT	TRBD1	TRBV7-2	few	TRBJ2-2
CASSYGGENTEAFF	TGTGCCAGCAGTTATGGAGGAGAGAACACTGAAGCTTTCTTT	.	TRBV12-3/TRBV12-4	many	TRBJ1-1
CAISDRLGRDSPLHF	TGTGCCATCAGTGATCGGCTGGGTCGGGATTCACCCCTCCACTTT	.	TRBV10-3	few	TRBJ1-6
CASSETLRSSYNEQFF	TGTGCCAGCAGTGAGACACTGAGGAGCTCCTACAATGAGCAGTTCTTC	.	TRBV25-1	many	TRBJ2-1
CASSLDSGRDRGRKTEAFF	TGTGCCAGCAGCTTAGATTCCGGTCGGGACAGGGGGCGAAAAACTGAAGCTTTCTTT	TRBD1	TRBV11-1	.	TRBJ1-1
CASTGREGKANYGYTF	TGTGCCAGCACCGGCAGGGAGGGGAAAGCTAACTATGGCTACACCTTC	.	TRBV19	few	TRBJ1-2
CSASAGQVYGYTF	TGCAGTGCTAGTGCGGGACAGGTATATGGCTACACCTTC	TRBD1	TRBV20-1	few	TRBJ1-2
CASSLGSGTSSGNTIYF	TGCGCCAGCAGCTTGGGGTCGGGGACAAGCTCTGGAAACACCATATATTTT	.	TRBV5-1	many	TRBJ1-3
CASRGFTGTDHGYTF	TGTGCCAGCAGGGGGTTTACCGGGACAGACCATGGCTACACCTTC	TRBD1	TRBV25-1	few	TRBJ1-2
CASSFRGSGGADTQYF	TGTGCCAGCAGTTTCCGGGGTAGCGGGGGCGCAGATACGCAGTATTTT	TRBD2	TRBV12-3/TRBV12-4	many	TRBJ2-3
CAISERYETQYF	TGTGCCATCAGTGAACGCTACGAGACCCAGTACTTC	.	TRBV10-3	few	TRBJ2-5
CASSPGAKGELFF	TGCGCCAGCAGCCCCGGGGCAAAGGGGGAGCTGTTTTTT	.	TRBV5-1	many	TRBJ2-2
CASSPFSGANNQPQHF	TGTGCCAGCAGCCCCTTTTCAGGGGCGAACAATCAGCCCCAGCATTTT	.	TRBV27	.	TRBJ1-5